These 4 T cell receptor beta chains were sequenced from one sample in a study of OX40 agonist ivuxolimab in advanced cancers. Library generation was performed with the immunoSEQ multiplex PCR assay. The table was pulled from immuneACCESS by TCRdb, which kept in-frame rearrangements only. Such tables lose some clones; where checked, under half of the loss comes from unresolved V genes, and the rest has no known cause. The table for this sample lists around 40,000 clones; less than 85% of them were counted only once. The ten largest clones represent 15% to 20% of the sample. The sequencing here drew on CD4+ or CD8+ T cells sorted from blood, taken in a trial of the OX40 agonist ivuxolimab. Source of these receptors: an adult with an advanced solid tumor such as melanoma, head and neck, liver or kidney cancer.

This sequence joins TRBV9 and TRBJ2-3; 7 positions match TRBD1. J lost 5 bases, V lost 4 bases, and 16 bases had no gene match. Germline CDR1 SGDLS, CDR2 YYNGEE. The CDR3 runs to 17 residues. The CDR3 DNA follows: TGTGCCAGCAGCTCTCGACAGGGAGTTTCATCCGGAGATACGCAGTATTTT. The encoded protein is CASSSRQGVSSGDTQYF.

This chain connects TRBV28 to TRBJ2-7; D is tentatively TRBD1 or TRBD2 (5 bases each). V dropped 3 bases and J dropped 0 bases, with 9 bases sitting between them. The CDR3 totals 14 residues. Germline CDR1 reads MDHEN; CDR2 reads SYDVKM. In DNA, the CDR3 is TGTGCCAGCAGTTTCGGGACGTACTCCTACGAGCAGTACTTC. This translates into CASSFGTYSYEQYF.

This clone was counted a few times. J is TRBJ1-2 and V is TRBV9; possible D gene TRBD1, 6 bases. V shed 4 bases and J shed 6 bases, with 16 bases lying between them. This CDR3 has 14 residues. Germline-derived CDR1 and CDR2 are SGDLS and YYNGEE. The CDR3 DNA follows: TGTGCCAGCAGCCCCCCGGACAGCCCTGATGGCTACACCTTC. It yields the protein CASSPPDSPDGYTF.

This rearrangement joins TRBV7-6 to TRBJ2-2; TRBD1 agrees at 8 bases. In germline, CDR1 is SGHVS, CDR2 FNYEAQ. The CDR3 consists of 16 residues. The V and J ends lost 2 bases and 1 base, in that order; junction bases with no gene match: 3. Here the CDR3 DNA reads TGTGCCAGCAGCTTATTTGACAGGGGGAACACCGGGGAGCTGTTTTTT. Residues: CASSLFDRGNTGELFF.